Included here is one TCR delta chain sequence, with context. TCRdb attributes to this sequence the protein of a much larger clone, which differs from the DNA translation at residue 11; a read error is likely, and the protein displayed is translated from the DNA. This sample is drawn from a study of gamma-delta T cells after stem cell transplantation. TCRdb reprocessed the RT-PCR reads using CATT. Here the sample spans 2,000 to 2,500 delta-chain clones, around 3.1% being singletons. This receptor was obtained from a human donor. It is not recorded whose cells these are; they may come from a transplant donor. The sample consisted of gamma-delta T cells.

The CDR3 nucleotides are TGTGCCTGTGACACCGTGTCGCTGGGGGATCCGTACACCGATAAACTCATCTTT. Protein product: CACDTVSLGDPYTDKLIF. The chain links TRDV2 to TRDJ1, with 9 bases fitting TRDD3. Germline lookup yields CDR1 GEAIGNYY and CDR2 EKD. CDR3 length equals 18 residues. V trimming: 0 bases; J trimming: 0 bases; junction bases outside the gene matches: 10.